This T cell receptor beta chain emerged from a study of shared clonotypes between healthy human individuals. Generated by immunoSEQ multiplex PCR, the TCRdb table keeps only in-frame clones and is missing some. Found here are some 2.1 million clones, 90% to 95% of them singletons; the top ten hold more than 0.1%. Whole-study findings and limits: Blood was the sole source, and tissue repertoires probably differ. Donors were few, which limited the genetic and exposure-history diversity represented.

Details on this clone: Its antigen is unidentified.

Sequencing was done on a sample of naive CD4+ T cells sorted from blood. As for subset: CD45RA+ positively selected. The TCR comes from a man aged 18 to 30 in good health.

CDR3 DNA sequence: TGTGCCAGCAGTTACACCGGGGGCCGCACAGATACGCAGTATTTT. Translated, it gives CASSYTGGRTDTQYF. This chain links TRBV6-5 with TRBJ2-3; D could derive from TRBD1 or TRBD2 (6 bases each). V lost 2 bases to trimming and J lost 1 base, with 10 bases between them. In germline, CDR1 is MNHEY, CDR2 SVGAGI. This CDR3 contains 15 residues.